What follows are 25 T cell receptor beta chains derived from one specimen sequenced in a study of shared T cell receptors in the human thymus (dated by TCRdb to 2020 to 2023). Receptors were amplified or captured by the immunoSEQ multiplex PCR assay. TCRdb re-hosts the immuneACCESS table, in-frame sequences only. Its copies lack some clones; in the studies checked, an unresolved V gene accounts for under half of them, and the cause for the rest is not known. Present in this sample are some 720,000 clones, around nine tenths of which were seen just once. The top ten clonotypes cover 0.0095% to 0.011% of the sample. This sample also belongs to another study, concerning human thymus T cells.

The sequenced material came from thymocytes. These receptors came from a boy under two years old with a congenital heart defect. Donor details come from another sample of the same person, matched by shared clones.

The CDR3 protein is CASSLAPDSNYGYTF. Here the CDR3 DNA reads TGTGCCAGCAGCTTAGCCCCGGACAGTAACTATGGCTACACCTTC. The chain links TRBV7-9 to TRBJ1-2, with D maybe TRBD1 (6 bases). This CDR3 has 15 amino acids. Germline-derived CDR1 and CDR2 are SEHNR and FQNEAQ (reference sequence). The V end lost 0 bases, the J end lost 1 base, and 9 bases lay between the germline ends.

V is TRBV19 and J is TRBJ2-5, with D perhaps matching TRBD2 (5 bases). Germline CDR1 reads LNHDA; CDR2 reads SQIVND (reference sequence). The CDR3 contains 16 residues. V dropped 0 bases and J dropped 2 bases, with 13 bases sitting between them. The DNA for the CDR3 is TGTGCCAGTAGTATAGATATCCCAGCGGCACAAGAGACCCAGTACTTC. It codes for CASSIDIPAAQETQYF. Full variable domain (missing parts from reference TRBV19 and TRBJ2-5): DGGITQSPKYLFRKEGQNVTLSCEQNLNHDAMYWYRQDPGQGLRLIYYSQIVNDFQKGDIAEGYSVSREKKESFPLTVTSAQKNPTAFYLCASSIDIPAAQETQYFGPGTRLLVL.

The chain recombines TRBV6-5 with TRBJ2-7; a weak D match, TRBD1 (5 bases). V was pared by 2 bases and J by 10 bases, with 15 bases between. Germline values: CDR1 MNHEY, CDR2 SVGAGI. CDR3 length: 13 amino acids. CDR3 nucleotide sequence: TGTGCCAGCAGTTACGCCAGGGAATTGAAACAGTACTTC. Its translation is CASSYARELKQYF.

Here the CDR3 DNA reads TGTGCCAGCAGTCCCACAGGCTCGAACACTGAAGCTTTCTTT. It codes for CASSPTGSNTEAFF. This chain links TRBV6-6 with TRBJ1-1; a possible D gene is TRBD1 (5 bases). In germline, CDR1 is MNHNY, CDR2 SVGAGI (reference sequence). This CDR3 region has 14 residues. Trimming shortened V by 5 bases and J by 1 base, and 11 bases separated the two germline ends.

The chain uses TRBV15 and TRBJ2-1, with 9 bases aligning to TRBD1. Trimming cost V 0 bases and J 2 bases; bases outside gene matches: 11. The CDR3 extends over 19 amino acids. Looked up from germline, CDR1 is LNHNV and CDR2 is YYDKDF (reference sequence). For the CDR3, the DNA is TGTGCCACCAGCAGAGATCTCGGGGGACAGGGTCGCACCTACAATGAGCAGTTCTTC. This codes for CATSRDLGGQGRTYNEQFF.

CDR3 sequence: CASSATGLNEKLFF. The CDR3 DNA reads TGCGCCAGCAGCGCGACAGGACTTAATGAAAAACTGTTTTTT. The chain joins TRBV5-1 to TRBJ1-4, with D possibly matching TRBD1 (6 bases). Germline-derived CDR1 and CDR2 are SGHRS and YFSETQ. The CDR3 spans 14 residues. Deletions cut 4 bases from V and 4 bases from J, with 11 bases between.

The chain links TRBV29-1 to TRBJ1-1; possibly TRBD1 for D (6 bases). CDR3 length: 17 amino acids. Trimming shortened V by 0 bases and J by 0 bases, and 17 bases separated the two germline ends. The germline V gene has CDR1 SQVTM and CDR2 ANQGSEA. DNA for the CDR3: TGCAGCGTTGAAGATGAGCGGGACACCAAACTGAACACTGAAGCTTTCTTT. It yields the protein CSVEDERDTKLNTEAFF.

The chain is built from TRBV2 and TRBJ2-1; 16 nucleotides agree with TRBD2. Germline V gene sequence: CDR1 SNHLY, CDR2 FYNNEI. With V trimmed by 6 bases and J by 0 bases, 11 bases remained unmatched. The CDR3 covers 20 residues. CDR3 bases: TGTGCCAGCAGAGGCCCCGGGACTAGCGGGAGGGCCAGCTCCTACAATGAGCAGTTCTTC. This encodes CASRGPGTSGRASSYNEQFF.

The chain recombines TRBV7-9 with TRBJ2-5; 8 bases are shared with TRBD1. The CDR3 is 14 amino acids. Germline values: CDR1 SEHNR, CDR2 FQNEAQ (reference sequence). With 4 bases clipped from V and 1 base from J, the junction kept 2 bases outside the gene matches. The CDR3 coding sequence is TGTGCCAGCAGCTCAGACAGGGGCCAAGAGACCCAGTACTTC. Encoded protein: CASSSDRGQETQYF.

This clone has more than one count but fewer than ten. The CDR3 DNA sequence: TGTGCCACGGAGGGGGACTATCTAACGGGCGAGCAGTACTTC. Protein sequence: CATEGDYLTGEQYF. The J gene is TRBJ2-7, the V gene TRBV15; possible D gene TRBD2, 7 bases. V lost 9 bases to trimming and J lost 6 bases, with 21 bases between them. CDR1 is LNHNV, CDR2 YYDKDF, per germline (reference sequence). This CDR3 comprises 14 residues.

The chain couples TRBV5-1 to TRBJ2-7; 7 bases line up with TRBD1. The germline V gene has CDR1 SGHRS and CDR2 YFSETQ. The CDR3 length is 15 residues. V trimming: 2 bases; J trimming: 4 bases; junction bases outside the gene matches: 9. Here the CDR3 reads CASSLQGSQPYEQYF. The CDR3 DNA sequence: TGCGCCAGCAGCTTACAGGGGTCCCAGCCGTACGAGCAGTACTTC.

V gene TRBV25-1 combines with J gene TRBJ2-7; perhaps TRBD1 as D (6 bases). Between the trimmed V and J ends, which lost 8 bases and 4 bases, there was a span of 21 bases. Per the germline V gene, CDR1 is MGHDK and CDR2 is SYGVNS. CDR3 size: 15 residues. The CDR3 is CASSRSGADPYEQYF. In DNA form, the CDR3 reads TGTGCCAGCTCTCGTTCAGGGGCCGACCCTTACGAGCAGTACTTC.

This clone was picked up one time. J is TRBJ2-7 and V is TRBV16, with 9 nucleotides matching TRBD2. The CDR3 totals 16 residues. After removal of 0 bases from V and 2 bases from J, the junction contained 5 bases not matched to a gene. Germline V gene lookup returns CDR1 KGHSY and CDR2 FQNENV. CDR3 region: CASSQSSGSVAYEQYF. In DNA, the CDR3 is TGTGCCAGCAGCCAATCTAGCGGGAGTGTAGCCTACGAGCAGTACTTC.

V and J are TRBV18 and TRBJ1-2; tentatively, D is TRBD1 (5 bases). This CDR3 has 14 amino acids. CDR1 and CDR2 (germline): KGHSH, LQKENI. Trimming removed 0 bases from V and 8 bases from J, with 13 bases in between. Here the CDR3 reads CASSPPDQGNGYTF. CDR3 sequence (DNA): TGTGCCAGCTCACCACCTGACCAGGGCAACGGCTACACCTTC.

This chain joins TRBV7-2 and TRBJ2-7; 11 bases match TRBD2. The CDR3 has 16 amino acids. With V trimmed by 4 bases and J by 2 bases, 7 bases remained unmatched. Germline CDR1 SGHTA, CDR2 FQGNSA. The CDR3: CASSWGVAGGPYEQYF. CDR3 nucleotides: TGTGCCAGCAGCTGGGGGGTAGCGGGAGGGCCCTACGAGCAGTACTTC.

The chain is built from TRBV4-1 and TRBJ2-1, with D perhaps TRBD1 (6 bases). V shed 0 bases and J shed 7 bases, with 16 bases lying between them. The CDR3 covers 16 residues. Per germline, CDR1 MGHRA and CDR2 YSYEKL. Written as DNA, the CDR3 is TGCGCCAGCAGCCAAGATGTAACAGGGATTTGGAATGAGCAGTTCTTC. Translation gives CASSQDVTGIWNEQFF.

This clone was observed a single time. The CDR3 reads CATSFKGTLYQRRSYNEQFF. The CDR3, as DNA: TGTGCCACCAGCTTCAAGGGGACATTGTACCAGCGGCGCTCCTACAATGAGCAGTTCTTC. The chain has TRBV15 and TRBJ2-1; a weak D match, TRBD1 (6 bases). V was trimmed by 5 bases and J by 0 bases, leaving 26 bases between them. CDR1 LNHNV and CDR2 YYDKDF come from the germline V gene (reference sequence). This CDR3 contains 20 residues.

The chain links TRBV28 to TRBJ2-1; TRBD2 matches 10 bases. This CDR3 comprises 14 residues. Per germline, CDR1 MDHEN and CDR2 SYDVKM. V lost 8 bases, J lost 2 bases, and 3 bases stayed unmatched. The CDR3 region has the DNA TGTGCCAGCCTAGCGGGAGAACCCTACAATGAGCAGTTCTTC. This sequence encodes CASLAGEPYNEQFF.

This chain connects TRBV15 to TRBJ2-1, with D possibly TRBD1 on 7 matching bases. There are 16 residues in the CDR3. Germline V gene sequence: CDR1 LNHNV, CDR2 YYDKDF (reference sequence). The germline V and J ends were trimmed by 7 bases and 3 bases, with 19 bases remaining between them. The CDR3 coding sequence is TGTGCCACCACCCCCGGACAGGAGGGAGACTACAATGAGCAGTTCTTC. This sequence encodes CATTPGQEGDYNEQFF.

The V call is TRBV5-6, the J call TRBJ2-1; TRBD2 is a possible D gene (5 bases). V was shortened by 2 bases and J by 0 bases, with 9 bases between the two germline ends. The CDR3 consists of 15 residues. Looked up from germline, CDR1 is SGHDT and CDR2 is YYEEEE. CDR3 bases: TGTGCCAGCAGCTTTCTCGGGGACTCCTACAATGAGCAGTTCTTC. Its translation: CASSFLGDSYNEQFF. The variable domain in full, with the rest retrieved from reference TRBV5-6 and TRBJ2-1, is DAGVTQSPTHLIKTRGQQVTLRCSPKSGHDTVSWYQQALGQGPQFIFQYYEEEERQRGNFPDRFSGHQFPNYSSELNVNALLLGDSALYLCASSFLGDSYNEQFFGPGTRLTVL.

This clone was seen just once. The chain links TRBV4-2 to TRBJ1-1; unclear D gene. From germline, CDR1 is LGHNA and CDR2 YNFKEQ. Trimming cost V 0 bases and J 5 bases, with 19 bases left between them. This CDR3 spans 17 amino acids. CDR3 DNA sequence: TGTGCCAGCAGCCAAGATACCCGAGAGGGTAATTATACTGAAGCTTTCTTT. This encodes CASSQDTREGNYTEAFF.

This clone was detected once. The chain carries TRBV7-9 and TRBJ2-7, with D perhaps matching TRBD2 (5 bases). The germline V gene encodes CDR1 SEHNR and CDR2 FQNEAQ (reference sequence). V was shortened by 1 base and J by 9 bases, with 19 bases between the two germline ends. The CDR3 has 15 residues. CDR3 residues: CASSLDQGKEGAQYF. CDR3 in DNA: TGTGCCAGCAGCTTAGATCAAGGAAAAGAGGGCGCGCAGTACTTC.

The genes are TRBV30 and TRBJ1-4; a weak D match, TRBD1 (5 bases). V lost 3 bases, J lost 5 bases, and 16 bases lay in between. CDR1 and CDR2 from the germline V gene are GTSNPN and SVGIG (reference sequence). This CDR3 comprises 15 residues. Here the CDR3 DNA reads TGTGCCTGGAGGCGACCGGGGAGGGGCAATGAAAAACTGTTTTTT. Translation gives CAWRRPGRGNEKLFF.

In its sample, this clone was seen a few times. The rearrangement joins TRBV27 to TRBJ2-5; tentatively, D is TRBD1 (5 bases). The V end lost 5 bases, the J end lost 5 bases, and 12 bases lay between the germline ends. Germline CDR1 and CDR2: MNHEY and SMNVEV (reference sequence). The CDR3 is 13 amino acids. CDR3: CASSPQGHETQYF. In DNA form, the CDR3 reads TGTGCCAGCAGTCCGCAGGGTCACGAGACCCAGTACTTC.

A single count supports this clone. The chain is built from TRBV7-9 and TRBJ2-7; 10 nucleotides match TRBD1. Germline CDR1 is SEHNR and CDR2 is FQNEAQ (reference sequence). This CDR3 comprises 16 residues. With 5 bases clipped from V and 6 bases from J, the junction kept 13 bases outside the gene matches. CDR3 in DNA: TGTGCCAGCAGCCCCCGGGACAGGGGCCCGCGGGGCGAGCAGTACTTC. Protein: CASSPRDRGPRGEQYF.